A selection of T cell receptor beta chains follows, all from one sample in a study of beta chain features in type 1 diabetes. Method: immunoSEQ multiplex PCR; TCRdb's copy keeps in-frame clones and lacks some. Counted here are 600,000 or so clones, over 10% occurring once; the ten biggest clones make up more than 0.095%. The sequencing sample was made of naive CD4+ T cells from blood. All receptors derive from a man aged 25 to 45 with type 1 diabetes. Each CDR3 is given with its conserved first and last residue. Fields, in order: D gene, J gene, V gene, CDR3 protein. A D gene is named only where the DNA matches it firmly.

D gene: TRBD2
J gene: TRBJ2-7
V gene: TRBV4-3
CDR3 protein: CASSQVAGGIYEQYF

D gene: NA
J gene: TRBJ2-3
V gene: TRBV7-2
CDR3 protein: CASSLRGSDTQYF

D gene: NA
J gene: TRBJ2-7
V gene: TRBV5-1
CDR3 protein: CASSLKDSSYEQYF

D gene: NA
J gene: TRBJ1-6
V gene: TRBV11-2
CDR3 protein: CASSLEGGKAYSPLHF

D gene: NA
J gene: TRBJ2-3
V gene: TRBV28
CDR3 protein: CASKRGREDTQYF

D gene: NA
J gene: TRBJ2-7
V gene: TRBV29-1
CDR3 protein: CSVGTHSYEQYF

D gene: NA
J gene: TRBJ2-2
V gene: TRBV9
CDR3 protein: CASSAGTNTGELFF

D gene: TRBD2
J gene: TRBJ2-7
V gene: TRBV6-6
CDR3 protein: CASSPPGGTYEQYF

D gene: TRBD1
J gene: TRBJ1-1
V gene: TRBV18
CDR3 protein: CASSPGQDLRAFF

D gene: NA
J gene: TRBJ1-2
V gene: TRBV2
CDR3 protein: CASSEARAHEGYTF

D gene: TRBD1
J gene: TRBJ1-6
V gene: TRBV18
CDR3 protein: CASSRTGVYNSPLHF

D gene: NA
J gene: TRBJ2-1
V gene: TRBV7-2
CDR3 protein: CASTFGGSYNEQFF

D gene: TRBD2
J gene: TRBJ2-1
V gene: TRBV25-1
CDR3 protein: CASSGGTSGGYTYNEQFF

D gene: NA
J gene: TRBJ2-5
V gene: TRBV14
CDR3 protein: CASSLFKGGPGETQYF

D gene: TRBD1
J gene: TRBJ1-4
V gene: TRBV2
CDR3 protein: CASGGTGGENEKLFF

D gene: NA
J gene: TRBJ2-5
V gene: TRBV9
CDR3 protein: CASSTEEGNQETQYF

D gene: NA
J gene: TRBJ2-4
V gene: TRBV11-1
CDR3 protein: CASSRGGPKNIQYF

D gene: NA
J gene: TRBJ1-6
V gene: TRBV29-1
CDR3 protein: CSVGTEKNSPLHF

D gene: NA
J gene: TRBJ2-5
V gene: TRBV29-1
CDR3 protein: CSVSGPGETQYF

D gene: NA
J gene: TRBJ1-1
V gene: TRBV2
CDR3 protein: CASSVRQANTEAFF

D gene: NA
J gene: TRBJ2-7
V gene: TRBV6-5
CDR3 protein: CASSPPDGRVHEQYF

D gene: NA
J gene: TRBJ1-4
V gene: TRBV7-9
CDR3 protein: CASSLVEKLFF

D gene: NA
J gene: TRBJ2-7
V gene: TRBV1
CDR3 protein: CTSSQARTGVGYEQYF

D gene: TRBD1
J gene: TRBJ1-4
V gene: TRBV4-2
CDR3 protein: CASSQGTGGNEKLFF

D gene: NA
J gene: TRBJ2-3
V gene: TRBV2
CDR3 protein: CASMELSPSTDTQYF

D gene: NA
J gene: TRBJ1-2
V gene: TRBV5-4
CDR3 protein: CASSLGAANYGYTF

D gene: NA
J gene: TRBJ2-2
V gene: TRBV5-4
CDR3 protein: CASSLGNSGNTGELFF

D gene: NA
J gene: TRBJ1-2
V gene: TRBV5-1
CDR3 protein: CASSLDPRDTGYTF

D gene: NA
J gene: TRBJ1-4
V gene: TRBV7-2
CDR3 protein: CASSLAPREGEKLFF

D gene: NA
J gene: TRBJ2-2
V gene: TRBV6-1
CDR3 protein: CAHGGPNTGELFF

D gene: TRBD1
J gene: TRBJ1-1
V gene: TRBV4-2
CDR3 protein: CASSLSGQGDTEAFF

D gene: TRBD2
J gene: TRBJ2-2
V gene: TRBV7-8
CDR3 protein: CASSIHTSGVNTGELFF

D gene: TRBD1
J gene: TRBJ2-3
V gene: TRBV7-2
CDR3 protein: CASSFRDRSSDTQYF

D gene: NA
J gene: TRBJ1-5
V gene: TRBV28
CDR3 protein: CASSPRGQPQHF

D gene: NA
J gene: TRBJ1-5
V gene: TRBV18
CDR3 protein: CASSTRVASNQPQHF

D gene: NA
J gene: TRBJ2-7
V gene: TRBV11-2
CDR3 protein: CASSPSDGYEQYF

D gene: NA
J gene: TRBJ1-2
V gene: TRBV6-5
CDR3 protein: CASSLTGRKNGYTF

D gene: TRBD1
J gene: TRBJ2-1
V gene: TRBV28
CDR3 protein: CASSPHRGEGHNEQFF

D gene: NA
J gene: TRBJ2-7
V gene: TRBV7-9
CDR3 protein: CASSIIPQSEQYF

D gene: NA
J gene: TRBJ2-3
V gene: TRBV4-3
CDR3 protein: CASSQDKRDTQYF

D gene: NA
J gene: TRBJ1-6
V gene: TRBV19
CDR3 protein: CASSIAGSNSPLHF

D gene: TRBD1
J gene: TRBJ2-2
V gene: TRBV9
CDR3 protein: CASSLRTGSGELFF

D gene: NA
J gene: TRBJ1-6
V gene: TRBV2
CDR3 protein: CASRGAPGSPLHF

D gene: NA
J gene: TRBJ1-2
V gene: TRBV30
CDR3 protein: CAWSSGVIGYTF

D gene: NA
J gene: TRBJ1-5
V gene: TRBV10-3
CDR3 protein: CAISEGLRQGQPQHF

D gene: TRBD1
J gene: TRBJ1-6
V gene: TRBV4-3
CDR3 protein: CASSNTQGASSPLHF